This T cell receptor beta chain was observed in a study of cytomegalovirus exposure and HLA in healthy donors. Overall study findings and caveats: Available immune exposure information covered CMV serostatus only.

Trimming removed 5 bases from V and 3 bases from J; junction bases left unmatched: 6. Germline V lookup: CDR1 KGHSH, CDR2 LQKENI. CDR3 size: 14 residues. Notes on this clone: Its matching antigen is unknown. At the DNA level, this CDR3 is encoded by other sequences in the same sample as well.

In the PCR, 60 Vbeta and 13 Jbeta primers were used. This table comes from immunoSEQ multiplex PCR, and its TCRdb copy is limited to in-frame clones, with some not included. This sample has 120,000 or so clones, with over 9.5% found just once. The sample comprised PBMCs. The chain carries TRBV18 and TRBJ1-1; TRBD1 matches at 7 bases. The sequence was obtained from a woman between 18 and 29 years old in good health and CMV-seropositive. In DNA, the CDR3 is TGTGCCAGCTCAAGAGGGGGCGCGGACACTGAAGCTTTCTTT. Translated, it gives CASSRGGADTEAFF.